The 29 T cell receptor beta chains below come from one sample, sequenced in a study of OX40 agonist ivuxolimab in advanced cancers. The data were produced by immunoSEQ multiplex PCR, yet TCRdb's version contains in-frame clones alone and is incomplete. The repertoire includes under 13,000 clones, about three quarters of them detected once, and 15% to 20% sits in the top ten. The source material was CD4+ or CD8+ T cells sorted from blood, sampled in a trial of the OX40 agonist ivuxolimab. The receptors were gathered from an adult with an advanced solid tumor such as melanoma, head and neck, liver or kidney cancer.

The chain is built from TRBV27 and TRBJ1-5, with a tentative D call TRBD1 (5 bases). V dropped 6 bases and J dropped 6 bases, with 12 bases sitting between them. In germline, CDR1 is MNHEY, CDR2 SMNVEV (reference sequence). This CDR3 is 13 amino acids long. CDR3 nucleotides: TGTGCCAGCAGGATGACAGTCGCTCAGCCCCAGCATTTT. It specifies CASRMTVAQPQHF.

A few counts support this clone. V gene TRBV18 combines with J gene TRBJ1-1, with no clear D. The CDR3 sequence is 13 residues long. The V end was cut by 2 bases, the J end by 1 base, with 5 bases between. Looked up from germline, CDR1 is KGHSH and CDR2 is LQKENI. CDR3 amino acids: CASSPNRNTEAFF. The CDR3 DNA follows: TGTGCCAGCTCACCAAACAGGAACACTGAAGCTTTCTTT.

The chain carries TRBV19 and TRBJ2-5; D uncertain. The CDR3 has 14 amino acids. V dropped 0 bases and J dropped 4 bases, with 9 bases sitting between them. In germline, CDR1 is LNHDA, CDR2 SQIVND (reference sequence). The CDR3 is CASSIEGSSETQYF. The CDR3 DNA is TGTGCCAGTAGTATAGAAGGGTCCTCAGAGACCCAGTACTTC. Full variable domain (remainder filled in from reference TRBV19 and TRBJ2-5): DGGITQSPKYLFRKEGQNVTLSCEQNLNHDAMYWYRQDPGQGLRLIYYSQIVNDFQKGDIAEGYSVSREKKESFPLTVTSAQKNPTAFYLCASSIEGSSETQYFGPGTRLLVL.

This clone was detected once. The J gene is TRBJ2-1, the V gene TRBV27; tentatively, D is TRBD2 (8 bases). Trimming left V 8 bases short and J 4 bases short, with 15 bases between. Germline V gene sequence: CDR1 MNHEY, CDR2 SMNVEV (reference sequence). This CDR3 region has 14 residues. The CDR3 DNA is TGTGCCAGCCAGGGGGAGCGGGGGTACAATGAGCAGTTCTTC. This sequence encodes CASQGERGYNEQFF.

The rearrangement uses TRBV7-2 and TRBJ2-5; either TRBD1 or TRBD2 may supply D (5 bases each). With the DNA end fitting TRBJ2-7 better, the J assignment may be wrong. Looked up from germline, CDR1 is SGHTA and CDR2 is FQGNSA. This CDR3 is built from 14 residues. The chain's CDR3 is CASTMFGGYYEQYF. CDR3 coding DNA: TGTGCCAGCACCATGTTTGGGGGATACTACGAGCAGTACTTC.

V and J are TRBV23-1 and TRBJ1-1; 7 positions match TRBD1. TRBV23-1 is an ORF, and what it does is uncertain. With 0 bases clipped from V and 5 bases from J, the junction kept 6 bases outside the gene matches. The CDR3 contains 15 residues. DNA of the CDR3: TGCGCCAGCAGTCAATCGCGGAGGGGGCGGACTGAAGCTTTCTTT. The encoded protein is CASSQSRRGRTEAFF.

This chain links TRBV19 with TRBJ2-3; D tentatively fits TRBD1 or TRBD2 (5 bases each). V lost 3 bases, J lost 3 bases, and 13 bases lay in between. The CDR3 loop spans 15 amino acids. CDR1 and CDR2 (germline): LNHDA, SQIVND (reference sequence). The CDR3 region has the DNA TGTGCCAGTAGTATGTGGGACCTCAAGACAGATACGCAGTATTTT. It specifies CASSMWDLKTDTQYF.

The chain uses TRBV14 and TRBJ1-1, with D uncertain. CDR1 is SGHDN and CDR2 is FVKESK in the germline V gene. This CDR3 region has 15 residues. Trimming cost V 0 bases and J 0 bases, with 8 bases left between them. The CDR3, as DNA: TGTGCCAGCAGCCAAGAGAGGAGCCTGAACACTGAAGCTTTCTTT. Protein: CASSQERSLNTEAFF. Filled out from reference TRBV14 and TRBJ1-1, the complete variable domain reads EAGVTQFPSHSVIEKGQTVTLRCDPISGHDNLYWYRRVMGKEIKFLLHFVKESKQDESGMPNNRFLAERTGGTYSTLKVQPAELEDSGVYFCASSQERSLNTEAFFGQGTRLTVV.

The chain uses TRBV19 and TRBJ2-1; D remains unclear. The CDR3 covers 13 residues. CDR1 is LNHDA and CDR2 is SQIVND in the germline V gene (reference sequence). Trimming removed 0 bases at V and 3 bases at J, with 3 bases between. The CDR3 DNA is TGTGCCAGTAGTATAGATGGCTACAATGAGCAGTTCTTC. Its protein product is CASSIDGYNEQFF.

J is TRBJ2-5 and V is TRBV2; possibly TRBD2 for D (7 bases). The end of the DNA aligns better with TRBJ2-7, so the J call may be wrong. This CDR3 region has 15 residues. Germline V gene data show CDR1 as SNHLY and CDR2 as FYNNEI. This CDR3 is CASSEGGGVPYEQYF. The CDR3 DNA reads as TGTGCCAGCAGTGAAGGCGGGGGCGTCCCCTACGAGCAGTACTTC.

The V gene is TRBV6-1, the J gene TRBJ1-1, with D perhaps TRBD1 (5 bases). Per germline, CDR1 MNHNS and CDR2 SASEGT. The CDR3 is 12 residues long. The V end lost 1 base, the J end lost 8 bases, and 8 bases lay between the germline ends. For the CDR3, the DNA is TGTGCCAGCAGTGAAGGACAGCCAGAAGCTTTCTTT. Translation: CASSEGQPEAFF.

The V call is TRBV29-1, the J call TRBJ2-3; D may be TRBD2 (5 bases). The V and J ends lost 2 bases and 4 bases respectively, with 16 bases between them. Germline assignment: CDR1 SQVTM and CDR2 ANQGSEA. The length of the CDR3 is 15 residues. In nucleotides, the CDR3 is TGCAGCGTTGAATGGTTGGAGGTGACGCCAGATACGCAGTATTTT. Translating gives CSVEWLEVTPDTQYF.

The chain couples TRBV19 to TRBJ2-7; 7 bases agree with TRBD1. Per the germline V gene, CDR1 is LNHDA and CDR2 is SQIVND (reference sequence). Germline trimming cut 5 bases from V and 6 bases from J; bases unmatched to any gene: 7. The CDR3 runs 13 residues. CDR3 coding DNA: TGTGCCAGTAGTCCAAACAGGGGTGGCGAGCAGTACTTC. Encoded protein: CASSPNRGGEQYF.

This clone has only one observation. The gene calls are TRBV7-2 and TRBJ1-5; D is ambiguous. Trimming removed 7 bases at V and 2 bases at J, with 18 bases between. Germline CDR1 reads SGHTA; CDR2 reads FQGNSA. The CDR3 loop spans 16 amino acids. The CDR3 region is CASNPSEAFGNQPQHF. The CDR3 nucleotides are TGTGCCAGCAACCCGAGTGAGGCCTTTGGCAATCAGCCCCAGCATTTT.

The chain has TRBV27 and TRBJ2-1; the D is unclear. Trimming took off 3 bases at V and 1 base at J, with 7 bases between the two ends. The germline V gene encodes CDR1 MNHEY and CDR2 SMNVEV (reference sequence). The CDR3 runs 14 residues. CDR3 residues: CASSLGSSYNEQFF. As DNA, the CDR3 is TGTGCCAGCAGTTTGGGCAGTTCCTACAATGAGCAGTTCTTC.

The chain carries TRBV29-1 and TRBJ2-7, with a possible D match to TRBD2 (5 bases). The CDR3 is made up of 14 amino acids. Germline CDR1 is SQVTM and CDR2 is ANQGSEA. Trimming left V 6 bases short and J 0 bases short, with 15 bases between. The CDR3 DNA reads as TGCAGCGTCTATCTAGCTGTGAGCTCCTACGAGCAGTACTTC. Amino acids: CSVYLAVSSYEQYF.

The genes are TRBV10-2 and TRBJ2-3, with 11 bases lining up with TRBD2. Per the germline V gene, CDR1 is WSHSY and CDR2 is SAAADI. There are 18 residues in the CDR3. Trimming took 2 bases from V and 4 from J; bases not matched to a gene: 11. The CDR3 coding sequence is TGCGCCAGCAGTGAGGCTCTAGCGGGGGGCTATCGGGCAGATACGCAGTATTTT. Translating it yields CASSEALAGGYRADTQYF.

This rearrangement joins TRBV30 to TRBJ2-5; 9 bases map to TRBD2. The CDR3 totals 15 residues. J lost 2 bases, V lost 0 bases, and 4 bases had no gene match. Per the germline V gene, CDR1 is GTSNPN and CDR2 is SVGIG (reference sequence). CDR3 coding DNA: TGTGCCTGGAGTGTGGGAGCGGGGGGTCAAGAGACCCAGTACTTC. Amino acid sequence: CAWSVGAGGQETQYF.

This chain joins TRBV7-2 and TRBJ2-7; D unclear. V lost 2 bases and J lost 0, with 5 bases in between. The CDR3 totals 13 residues. The V gene's germline CDR1 is SGHTA and CDR2 FQGNSA. CDR3 amino acids: CASSLTPSYEQYF. CDR3 bases: TGTGCCAGCAGCTTAACACCCTCCTACGAGCAGTACTTC. The complete variable domain, with remaining parts taken from reference TRBV7-2 and TRBJ2-7, reads GAGVSQSPSNKVTEKGKDVELRCDPISGHTALYWYRQSLGQGLEFLIYFQGNSAPDKSGLPSDRFSAERTGGSVSTLTIQRTQQEDSAVYLCASSLTPSYEQYFGPGTRLTVT.

This chain connects TRBV7-9 to TRBJ2-6; no clear D gene. CDR3 size: 14 residues. V was clipped by 3 bases and J by 2 bases, with 5 bases between them. Germline V CDR1 and CDR2: SEHNR, FQNEAQ (reference sequence). The CDR3 region is CASSLTTGANVLTF. CDR3 bases: TGTGCCAGCAGCTTGACAACTGGGGCCAACGTCCTGACTTTC.

This clone was observed once. This chain connects TRBV29-1 to TRBJ2-1; 7 positions match TRBD1. In germline, CDR1 is SQVTM, CDR2 ANQGSEA. The length of the CDR3 is 13 residues. The trim removed 8 bases at V and 7 bases at J, leaving 11 bases unmatched. CDR3 sequence (DNA): TGCAGCTTACGACAGGGCACCACGAATGAGCAGTTCTTC. As protein: CSLRQGTTNEQFF.

The V and J genes are TRBV27 and TRBJ2-1; D unclear. Germline lookup yields CDR1 MNHEY and CDR2 SMNVEV (reference sequence). The CDR3 covers 15 residues. Trimming took 2 bases from V and 2 from J, leaving 10 bases between them. As DNA, the CDR3 is TGTGCCAGCAGTTTACCGGAAAGGGCCTACAATGAGCAGTTCTTC. Its translation: CASSLPERAYNEQFF.

This clone was observed a few times. This rearrangement joins TRBV7-9 to TRBJ1-2; 8 bases align to TRBD1. Germline-derived CDR1 and CDR2 are SEHNR and FQNEAQ (reference sequence). Losses at the gene ends were 6 bases for V and 6 bases for J; bases not matched to a gene: 9. The CDR3 spans 14 residues. For the CDR3, the DNA is TGTGCCAGCAGGCCTTGGACAGGGCCGGATGGCTACACCTTC. Translation: CASRPWTGPDGYTF.

The gene calls are TRBV4-1 and TRBJ1-3; possible D gene TRBD1, 6 bases. Trimming cost V 1 base and J 8 bases, with 12 bases left between them. Germline CDR1 is MGHRA and CDR2 is YSYEKL. The CDR3 loop spans 14 amino acids. CDR3 amino acids: CASSQGGEGDTIYF. CDR3 DNA sequence: TGCGCCAGCAGCCAAGGGGGGGAGGGGGACACCATATATTTT.

This clone is medium-sized (0.01 to 0.1%) in the sample. The chain combines TRBV7-6 with TRBJ2-3; unclear D gene. The CDR3 covers 13 residues. Trimming cost V 3 bases and J 0 bases, with 4 bases left between them. The germline V gene has CDR1 SGHVS and CDR2 FNYEAQ. The CDR3, as DNA: TGTGCCAGCAGCTTGTTGAGCACAGATACGCAGTATTTT. It is translated as CASSLLSTDTQYF. Together with reference TRBV7-6 and TRBJ2-3, the CDR3 gives the full variable domain: GAGVSQSPRYKVTKRGQDVALRCDPISGHVSLYWYRQALGQGPEFLTYFNYEAQQDKSGLPNDRFSAERPEGSISTLTIQRTEQRDSAMYRCASSLLSTDTQYFGPGTRLTVL.

The chain employs TRBV29-1 and TRBJ2-6; no definite D call. The CDR3 extends over 15 amino acids. V lost 5 bases and J 0 bases, leaving 11 bases between the germline ends. Germline-derived CDR1 and CDR2 are SQVTM and ANQGSEA. CDR3 residues: CSVTTIASGANVLTF. Here the CDR3 DNA reads TGCAGCGTTACGACGATTGCCTCTGGGGCCAACGTCCTGACTTTC.

V is TRBV6-4 and J is TRBJ2-7; 14 bases are shared with TRBD2. J lost 6 bases, V lost 5 bases, and 6 bases had no gene match. The germline V gene has CDR1 MRHNA and CDR2 SNTAGT. The CDR3 length is 15 residues. CDR3 loop: CASSNGTSGSSEQYF. CDR3 in DNA: TGTGCCAGCAGTAACGGGACTAGCGGGAGCAGCGAGCAGTACTTC.

In this sample, this clone is large. The V call is TRBV6-1, the J call TRBJ1-1, with no clear D. Trimming pared 2 bases from V and 3 bases from J, leaving 10 bases between. The CDR3 runs 14 residues. Germline V gene sequence: CDR1 MNHNS, CDR2 SASEGT. CDR3 nucleotide sequence: TGTGCCAGCAGTGAACGGGAGGAGTACACTGAAGCTTTCTTT. Its translation is CASSEREEYTEAFF.

The rearrangement uses TRBV6-1 and TRBJ2-7, with no clear D. Per the germline V gene, CDR1 is MNHNS and CDR2 is SASEGT. V was trimmed by 4 bases and J by 3 bases, leaving 10 bases between them. This CDR3 spans 13 amino acids. DNA for the CDR3: TGTGCCAGCAGTGCCGGACGGAACTACGAGCAGTACTTC. Translated: CASSAGRNYEQYF.